This TCR beta chain was obtained from a study of T cell changes during pregnancy in multiple sclerosis. V lost 4 bases and J lost 8, with 19 bases in between. There are 15 residues in the CDR3. Looked up from germline, CDR1 is SGDLS and CDR2 is YYNGEE. This table comes from immunoSEQ multiplex PCR, and its TCRdb copy is limited to in-frame clones, with some not included. The sample includes 55,000 to 80,000 clones, less than 95% seen only once; the top ten take about 0.5%. The chain uses TRBV9 and TRBJ2-1, with D possibly being TRBD1 or TRBD2 (6 bases each). The clonotype comes from a female donor with multiple sclerosis, enrolled in a pregnancy study. Sequencing used peripheral blood, obtained in the third trimester of pregnancy. Written as DNA, the CDR3 is TGTGCCAGCAGCCTAGGGGGGCCCCTTGGGGATGAGCAGTTCTTC. It encodes CASSLGGPLGDEQFF.